This T cell receptor (beta chain) was observed in a study of tumor and adjacent non-tumor tissue in lung cancer. On the study more broadly: The patients, approximately nine men and 5 or 6 women, were roughly 30 to 76 with stage I to III disease.

The germline gives CDR1 SGHDT, CDR2 YYEEEE. This CDR3 is built from 11 residues. Study-level findings and limits: Significantly higher TCR diversity was found in tumor than normal lung.

This clonotype appeared many times. Its matching antigen is unknown. This could be a read error, since a much larger clone is one nucleotide away. Three rounds of nested PCR, following a modified ARM-PCR protocol, produced the TCRbeta library. TCRdb re-called the multiplex PCR reads through MiXCR, storing one row per CDR3 protein. The table has fewer than 130,000 distinct CDR3 sequences, over 70% seen once; the top ten hold about 22%. RNA was extracted from bulk tissue without any cell sorting. The specimen sequenced was lung tumor tissue. The chain uses TRBV5-6 and TRBJ2-7; D ambiguous. The origin of this receptor is a man in his 70s with non-small cell lung cancer. CDR3 amino acids: CASTGPYEQDF. CDR3 in DNA: TGTGCCAGCACCGGACCCTACGAGCAGGACTTC.